The text below deals with one T cell receptor beta chain. The antigen is not known. The data were obtained in a study of cytomegalovirus exposure and HLA in healthy donors. Nominal health characterized the donors when sampled, though unrecorded immune exposures were likely. This PCR relied on a set of 60 Vbeta primers and 13 Jbeta primers. The data were produced by immunoSEQ multiplex PCR, yet TCRdb's version contains in-frame clones alone and is incomplete. The sample carries around 90,000 clones, around 85% recorded once. Study-wide results and limits: Later analysis showed most CMV-associated TCR beta chains appearing HLA-restricted. The authors enumerated 150 to 200 TCR beta chains as linked to cytomegalovirus. Another analysis was done later, and it associated approximately 15,000 TCR beta sequences with HLA alleles at 0.05 false discovery rate.

The TCR sequence derives from a man aged 35-49 years in good health and CMV-seropositive. The sequencing sample was made of PBMCs.

The chain's CDR3 is CASSDRRVGGYTF. The DNA of the CDR3 is TGTGCCAGCAGCGACAGGAGAGTGGGTGGCTACACCTTC. This sequence joins TRBV2 and TRBJ1-2; a weak D match, TRBD1 (6 bases). CDR3 length equals 13 residues. The V gene's germline CDR1 is SNHLY and CDR2 FYNNEI. The V end lost 6 bases, the J end lost 7 bases, and 15 bases lay between the germline ends.